This T cell receptor beta chain was sequenced for a study of blood T cell repertoires in COVID-19. In the study's own analysis: For nucleated cells, counts were estimated from reference gene primer amplification. Some clones are missing from TCRdb's copy, which holds only in-frame ones; the method was immunoSEQ multiplex PCR. V and J calls plus clone size are reproduced from that table; the DNA served to infer D and trimming. The data hold about 120,000 clones, with more than 80% observed a single time. Trimming stripped 5 bases from V and 4 bases from J, with 12 bases between. This CDR3 is 13 amino acids long. The germline gives CDR1 SGHRS, CDR2 YFSETQ. In this sample, this clone turned up a few times.

This chain links TRBV5-1 with TRBJ1-2; D not resolved. Material for sequencing was peripheral blood. This TCR came from a man aged 35 to 55 with acute or convalescent COVID-19. The CDR3 region is CASRPAGGYGYTF. In nucleotides, the CDR3 is TGCGCCAGCAGACCTGCGGGCGGCTATGGCTACACCTTC.